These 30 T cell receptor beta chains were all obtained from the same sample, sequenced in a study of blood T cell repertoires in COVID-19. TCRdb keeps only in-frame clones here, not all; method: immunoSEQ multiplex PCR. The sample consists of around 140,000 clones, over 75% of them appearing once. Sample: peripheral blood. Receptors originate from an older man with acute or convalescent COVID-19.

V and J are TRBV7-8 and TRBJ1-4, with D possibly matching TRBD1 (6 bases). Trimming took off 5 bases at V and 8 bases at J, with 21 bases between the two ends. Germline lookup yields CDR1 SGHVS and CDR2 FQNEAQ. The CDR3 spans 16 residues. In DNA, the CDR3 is TGTGCCAGCAGCGCGTCGCAAGGGGGATTTGGGGAAAAACTGTTTTTT. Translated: CASSASQGGFGEKLFF.

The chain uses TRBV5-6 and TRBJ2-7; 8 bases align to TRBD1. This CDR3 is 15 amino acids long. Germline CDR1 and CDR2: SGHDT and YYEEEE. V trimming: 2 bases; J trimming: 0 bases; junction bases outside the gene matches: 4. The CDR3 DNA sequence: TGTGCCAGCAGCTTCGGACAGGGATACTCCTACGAGCAGTACTTC. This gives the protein CASSFGQGYSYEQYF.

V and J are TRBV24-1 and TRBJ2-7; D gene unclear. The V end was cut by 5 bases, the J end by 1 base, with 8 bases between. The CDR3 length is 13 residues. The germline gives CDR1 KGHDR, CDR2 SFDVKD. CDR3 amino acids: CATSVSGSYEQYF. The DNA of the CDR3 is TGTGCCACCAGTGTTTCCGGGTCCTACGAGCAGTACTTC.

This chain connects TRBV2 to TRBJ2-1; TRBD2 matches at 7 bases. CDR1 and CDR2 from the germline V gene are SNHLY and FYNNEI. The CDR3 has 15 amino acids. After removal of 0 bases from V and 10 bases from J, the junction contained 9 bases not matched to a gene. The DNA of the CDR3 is TGTGCCAGCAGTGAAGCTTTGGCTAGCGGAGGGGAGCAGTTCTTC. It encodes CASSEALASGGEQFF.

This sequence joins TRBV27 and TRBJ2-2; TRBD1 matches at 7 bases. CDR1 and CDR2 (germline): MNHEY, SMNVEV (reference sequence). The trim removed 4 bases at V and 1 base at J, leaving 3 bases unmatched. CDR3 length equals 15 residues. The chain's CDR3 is CASSSNRGNTGELFF. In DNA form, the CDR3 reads TGTGCCAGCAGTTCAAACAGGGGGAACACCGGGGAGCTGTTTTTT.

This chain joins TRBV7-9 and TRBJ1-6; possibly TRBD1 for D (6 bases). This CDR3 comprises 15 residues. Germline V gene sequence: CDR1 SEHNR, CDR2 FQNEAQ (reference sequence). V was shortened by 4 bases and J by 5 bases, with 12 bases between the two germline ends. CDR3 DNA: TGTGCCAGCAGCTATAGACAGGAGCATAATTCACCCCTCCACTTT. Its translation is CASSYRQEHNSPLHF.

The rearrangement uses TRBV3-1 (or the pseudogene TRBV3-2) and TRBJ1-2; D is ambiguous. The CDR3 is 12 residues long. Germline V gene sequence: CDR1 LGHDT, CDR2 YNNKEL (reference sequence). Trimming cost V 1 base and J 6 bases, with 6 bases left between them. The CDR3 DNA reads TGTGCCAGCAGCCAAGGCGGGAATGGCTACACCTTC. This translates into CASSQGGNGYTF.

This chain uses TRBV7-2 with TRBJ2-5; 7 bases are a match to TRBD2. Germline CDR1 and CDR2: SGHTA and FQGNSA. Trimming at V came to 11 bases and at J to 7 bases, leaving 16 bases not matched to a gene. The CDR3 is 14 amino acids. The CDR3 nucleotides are TGTGCCGGGAGCCCAGGCGGCGGGAGATGGACCCAGTACTTC. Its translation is CAGSPGGGRWTQYF.

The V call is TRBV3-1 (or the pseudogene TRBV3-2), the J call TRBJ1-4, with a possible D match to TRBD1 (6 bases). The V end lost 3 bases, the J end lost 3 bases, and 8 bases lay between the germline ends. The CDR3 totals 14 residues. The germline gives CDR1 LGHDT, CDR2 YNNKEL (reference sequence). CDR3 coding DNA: TGTGCCAGCAGCCAGGGGGCGGCTAATGAAAAACTGTTTTTT. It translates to CASSQGAANEKLFF.

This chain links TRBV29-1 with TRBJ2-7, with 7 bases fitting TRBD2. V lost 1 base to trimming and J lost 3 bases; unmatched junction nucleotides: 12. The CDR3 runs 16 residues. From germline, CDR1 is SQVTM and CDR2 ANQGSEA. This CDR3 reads CSVEAGGARWGYEQYF. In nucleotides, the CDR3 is TGCAGCGTTGAAGCGGGGGGAGCGCGGTGGGGCTACGAGCAGTACTTC.

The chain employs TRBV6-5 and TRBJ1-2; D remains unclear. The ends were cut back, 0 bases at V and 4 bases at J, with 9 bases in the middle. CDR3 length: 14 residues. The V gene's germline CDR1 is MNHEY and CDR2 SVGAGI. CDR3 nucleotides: TGTGCCAGCAGTTACTCGTTCGGACTCTATGGCTACACCTTC. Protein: CASSYSFGLYGYTF.

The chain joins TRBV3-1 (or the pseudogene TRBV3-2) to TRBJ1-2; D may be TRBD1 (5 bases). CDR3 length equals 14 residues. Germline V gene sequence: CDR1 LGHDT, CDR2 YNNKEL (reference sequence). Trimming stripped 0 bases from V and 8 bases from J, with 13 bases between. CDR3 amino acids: CASSQDSGGYGYTF. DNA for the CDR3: TGTGCCAGCAGCCAAGATTCGGGGGGGTACGGCTACACCTTC.

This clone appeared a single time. The CDR3 region is CASSLVAGAGQPQHF. The CDR3 DNA reads TGCGCCAGCAGCTTGGTGGCGGGGGCAGGCCAGCCCCAGCATTTT. The rearrangement joins TRBV5-1 to TRBJ1-5, with D possibly being TRBD1 (6 bases). The CDR3 runs 15 residues. V was clipped by 0 bases and J by 7 bases, with 14 bases between them. Germline assignment: CDR1 SGHRS and CDR2 YFSETQ.

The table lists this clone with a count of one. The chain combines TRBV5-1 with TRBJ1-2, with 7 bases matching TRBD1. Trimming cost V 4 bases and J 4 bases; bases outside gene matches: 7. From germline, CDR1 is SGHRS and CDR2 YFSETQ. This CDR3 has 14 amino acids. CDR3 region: CASSQQGKVYGYTF. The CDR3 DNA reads TGCGCCAGCAGCCAACAGGGGAAGGTCTATGGCTACACCTTC.

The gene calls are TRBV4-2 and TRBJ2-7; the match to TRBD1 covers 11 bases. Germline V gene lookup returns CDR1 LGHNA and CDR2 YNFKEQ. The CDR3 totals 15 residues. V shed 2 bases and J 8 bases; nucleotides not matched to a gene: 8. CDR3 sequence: CASSQYGTGGPQQYF. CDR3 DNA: TGTGCCAGCAGCCAATACGGGACAGGGGGACCTCAGCAGTACTTC.

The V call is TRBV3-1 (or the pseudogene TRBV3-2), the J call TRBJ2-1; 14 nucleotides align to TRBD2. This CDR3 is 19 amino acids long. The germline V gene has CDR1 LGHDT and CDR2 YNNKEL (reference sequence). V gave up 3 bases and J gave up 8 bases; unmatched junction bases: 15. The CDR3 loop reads CASSHDGLAGGRPRYEQFF. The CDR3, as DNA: TGTGCCAGCAGCCACGATGGACTAGCGGGAGGTCGACCTAGGTATGAGCAGTTCTTC.

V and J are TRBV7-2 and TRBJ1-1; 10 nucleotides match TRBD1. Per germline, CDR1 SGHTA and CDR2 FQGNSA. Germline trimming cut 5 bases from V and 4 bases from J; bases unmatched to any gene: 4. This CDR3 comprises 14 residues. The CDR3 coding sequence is TGTGCCAGCAGCAAGGGACAGGGGACCACTGAAGCTTTCTTT. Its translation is CASSKGQGTTEAFF.

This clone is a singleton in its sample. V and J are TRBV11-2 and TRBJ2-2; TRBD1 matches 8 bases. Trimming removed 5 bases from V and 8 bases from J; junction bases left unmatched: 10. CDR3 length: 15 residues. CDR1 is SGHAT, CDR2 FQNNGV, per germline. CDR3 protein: CASSTLDRAAGELFF. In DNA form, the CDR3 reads TGTGCCAGCAGCACCCTGGACAGGGCTGCTGGGGAGCTGTTTTTT.

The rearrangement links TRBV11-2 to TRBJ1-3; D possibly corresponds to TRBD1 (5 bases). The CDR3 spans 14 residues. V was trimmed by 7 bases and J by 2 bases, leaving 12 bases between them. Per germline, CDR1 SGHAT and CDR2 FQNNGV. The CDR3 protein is CASNWGVAGNTIYF. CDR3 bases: TGTGCCAGCAATTGGGGGGTGGCTGGAAACACCATATATTTT.

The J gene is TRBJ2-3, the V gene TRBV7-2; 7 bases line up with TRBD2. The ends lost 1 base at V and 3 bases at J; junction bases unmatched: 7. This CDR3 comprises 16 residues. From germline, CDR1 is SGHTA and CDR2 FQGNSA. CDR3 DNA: TGTGCCAGCAGCTTAGTGGCGGTTAGCGGGACAGATACGCAGTATTTT. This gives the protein CASSLVAVSGTDTQYF.

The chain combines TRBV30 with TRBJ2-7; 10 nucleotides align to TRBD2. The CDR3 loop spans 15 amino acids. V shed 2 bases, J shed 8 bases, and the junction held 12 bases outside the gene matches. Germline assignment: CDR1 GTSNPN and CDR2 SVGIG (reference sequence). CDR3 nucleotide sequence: TGTGCCTGGAGTCTTTGGGAGCGGGAGGGCCAAAAGCAGTACTTC. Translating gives CAWSLWEREGQKQYF.

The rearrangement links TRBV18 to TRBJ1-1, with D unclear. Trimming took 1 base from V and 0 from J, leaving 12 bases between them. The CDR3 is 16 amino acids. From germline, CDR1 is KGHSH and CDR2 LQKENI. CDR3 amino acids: CASSPLPGDMNTEAFF. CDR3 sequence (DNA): TGTGCCAGCTCACCACTGCCAGGTGATATGAACACTGAAGCTTTCTTT.

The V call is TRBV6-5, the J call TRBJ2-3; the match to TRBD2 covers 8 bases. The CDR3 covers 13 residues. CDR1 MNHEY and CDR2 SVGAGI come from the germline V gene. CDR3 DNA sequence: TGTGCTGCGCGGGGGGCAGGGAGAGATACGCAGTATTTT. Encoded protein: CAARGAGRDTQYF.

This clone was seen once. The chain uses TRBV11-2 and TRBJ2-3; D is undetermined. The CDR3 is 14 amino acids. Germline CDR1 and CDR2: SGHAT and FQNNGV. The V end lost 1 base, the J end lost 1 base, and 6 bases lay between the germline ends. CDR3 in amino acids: CASSLGLRTDTQYF. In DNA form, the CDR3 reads TGTGCCAGCAGCTTAGGGCTTCGCACAGATACGCAGTATTTT.

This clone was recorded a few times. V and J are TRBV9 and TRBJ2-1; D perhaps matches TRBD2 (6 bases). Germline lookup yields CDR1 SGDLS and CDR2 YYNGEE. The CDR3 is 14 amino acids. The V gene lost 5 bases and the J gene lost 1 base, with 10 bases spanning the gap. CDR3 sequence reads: CASSGGGSYNEQFF. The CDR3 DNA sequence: TGTGCCAGCAGTGGGGGAGGATCCTACAATGAGCAGTTCTTC.

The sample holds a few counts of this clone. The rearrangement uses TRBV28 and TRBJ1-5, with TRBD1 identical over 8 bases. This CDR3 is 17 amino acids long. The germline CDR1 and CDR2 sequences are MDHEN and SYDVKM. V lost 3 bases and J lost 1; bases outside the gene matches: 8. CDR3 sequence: CASSFGQGAVSNQPQHF. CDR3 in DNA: TGTGCCAGCAGTTTTGGACAGGGTGCGGTAAGCAATCAGCCCCAGCATTTT.

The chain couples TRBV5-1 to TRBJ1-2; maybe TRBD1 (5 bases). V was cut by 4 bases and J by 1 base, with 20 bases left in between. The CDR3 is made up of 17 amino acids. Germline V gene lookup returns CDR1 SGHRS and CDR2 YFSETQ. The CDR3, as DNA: TGCGCCAGCAGCCAAACTACTACTGGGGGAGGTAACTATGGCTACACCTTC. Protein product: CASSQTTTGGGNYGYTF.

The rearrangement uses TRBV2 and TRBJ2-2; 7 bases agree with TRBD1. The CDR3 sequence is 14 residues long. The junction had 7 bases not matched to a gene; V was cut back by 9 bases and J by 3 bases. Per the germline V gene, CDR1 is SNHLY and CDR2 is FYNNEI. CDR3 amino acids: CASGDRKYTGELFF. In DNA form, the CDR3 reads TGTGCCAGTGGGGACAGAAAATACACCGGGGAGCTGTTTTTT.

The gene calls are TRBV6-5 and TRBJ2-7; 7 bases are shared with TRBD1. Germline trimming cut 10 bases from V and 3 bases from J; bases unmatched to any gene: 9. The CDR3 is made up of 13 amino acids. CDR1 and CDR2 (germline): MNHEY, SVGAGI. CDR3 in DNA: TGTGCCACCCAGACCTCAGGGGGCTACGAGCAGTACTTC. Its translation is CATQTSGGYEQYF.

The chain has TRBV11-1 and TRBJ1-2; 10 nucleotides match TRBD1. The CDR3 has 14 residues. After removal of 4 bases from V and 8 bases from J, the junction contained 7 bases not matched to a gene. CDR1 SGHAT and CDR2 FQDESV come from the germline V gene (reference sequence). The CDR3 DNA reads TGTGCCAGCAGCTCGGGGACAGGGGACCTCGGCTACACCTTC. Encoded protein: CASSSGTGDLGYTF.